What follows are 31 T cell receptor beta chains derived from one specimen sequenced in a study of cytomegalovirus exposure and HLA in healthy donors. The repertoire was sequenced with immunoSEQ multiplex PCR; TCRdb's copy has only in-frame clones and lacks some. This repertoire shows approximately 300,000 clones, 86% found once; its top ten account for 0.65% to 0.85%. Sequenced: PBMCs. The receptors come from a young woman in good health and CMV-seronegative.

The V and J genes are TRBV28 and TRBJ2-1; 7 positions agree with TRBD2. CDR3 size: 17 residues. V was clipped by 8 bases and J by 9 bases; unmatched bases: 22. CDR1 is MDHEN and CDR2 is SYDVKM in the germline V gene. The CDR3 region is CASPPGAAPFPGGEQFF. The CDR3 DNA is TGTGCCAGCCCTCCGGGAGCAGCTCCCTTCCCGGGGGGTGAGCAGTTCTTC.

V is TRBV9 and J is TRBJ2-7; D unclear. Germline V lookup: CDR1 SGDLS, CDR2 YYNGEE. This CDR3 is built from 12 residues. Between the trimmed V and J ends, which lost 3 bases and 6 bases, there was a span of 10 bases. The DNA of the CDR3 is TGTGCCAGCAGCGGCGCTACGGGCGAGCAGTACTTC. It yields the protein CASSGATGEQYF.

The CDR3 is CAISERGTDTQYF. The CDR3 DNA follows: TGTGCCATCAGTGAGCGCGGAACAGATACGCAGTATTTT. This rearrangement joins TRBV10-3 to TRBJ2-3, with unresolved D. V was cut by 2 bases and J by 3 bases, with 6 bases left in between. Germline CDR1 and CDR2: ENHRY and SYGVKD. The CDR3 extends over 13 amino acids.

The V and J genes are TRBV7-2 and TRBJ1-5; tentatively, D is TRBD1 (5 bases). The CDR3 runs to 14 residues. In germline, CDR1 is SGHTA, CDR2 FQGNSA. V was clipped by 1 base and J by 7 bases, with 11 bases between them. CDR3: CASSLDAGQQPQHF. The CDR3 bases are TGTGCCAGCAGCTTAGACGCAGGGCAGCAGCCCCAGCATTTT.

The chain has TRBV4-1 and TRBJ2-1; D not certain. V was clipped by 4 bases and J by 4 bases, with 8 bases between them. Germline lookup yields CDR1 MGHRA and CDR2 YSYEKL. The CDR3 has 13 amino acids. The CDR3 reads CASSRPGYNEQFF. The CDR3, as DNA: TGCGCCAGCAGCCGGCCCGGGTACAATGAGCAGTTCTTC.

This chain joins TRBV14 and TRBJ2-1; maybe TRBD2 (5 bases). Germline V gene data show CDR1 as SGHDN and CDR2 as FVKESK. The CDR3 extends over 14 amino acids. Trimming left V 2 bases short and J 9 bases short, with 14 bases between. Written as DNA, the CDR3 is TGTGCCAGCAGCCAATTTCCTAGCTCGGGTGAGCAGTTCTTC. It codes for CASSQFPSSGEQFF.

This chain's CDR3 is CASSLGWDRGQKLFF. The CDR3, as DNA: TGTGCCAGCAGCTTAGGGTGGGACAGAGGTCAAAAACTGTTTTTT. The gene calls are TRBV7-6 and TRBJ1-4; 7 bases fit TRBD1. Germline V lookup: CDR1 SGHVS, CDR2 FNYEAQ. CDR3 size: 15 residues. With 1 base clipped from V and 9 bases from J, the junction kept 8 bases outside the gene matches.

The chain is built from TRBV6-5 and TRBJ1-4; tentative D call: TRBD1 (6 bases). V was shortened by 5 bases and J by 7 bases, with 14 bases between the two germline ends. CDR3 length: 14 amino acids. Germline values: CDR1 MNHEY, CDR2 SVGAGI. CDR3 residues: CASSHRDEAEKLFF. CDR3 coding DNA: TGTGCCAGCAGTCACAGGGATGAGGCTGAAAAACTGTTTTTT.

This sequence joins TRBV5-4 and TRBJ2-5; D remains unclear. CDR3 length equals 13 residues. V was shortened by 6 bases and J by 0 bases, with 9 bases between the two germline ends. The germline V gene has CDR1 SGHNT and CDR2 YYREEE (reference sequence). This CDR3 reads CASNEEYQETQYF. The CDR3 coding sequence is TGTGCCAGCAACGAAGAGTACCAAGAGACCCAGTACTTC.

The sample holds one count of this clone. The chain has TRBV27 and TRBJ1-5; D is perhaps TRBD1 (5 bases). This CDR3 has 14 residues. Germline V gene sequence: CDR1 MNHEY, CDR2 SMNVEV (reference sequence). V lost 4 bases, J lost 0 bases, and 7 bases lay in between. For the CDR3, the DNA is TGTGCCAGCAGTTGGCAGGGTAGCAATCAGCCCCAGCATTTT. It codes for CASSWQGSNQPQHF.

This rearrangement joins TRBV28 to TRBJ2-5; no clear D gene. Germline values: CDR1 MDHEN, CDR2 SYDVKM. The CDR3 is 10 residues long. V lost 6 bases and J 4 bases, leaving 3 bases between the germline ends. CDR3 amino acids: CASSGETQYF. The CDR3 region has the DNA TGTGCCAGCAGCGGAGAGACCCAGTACTTC.

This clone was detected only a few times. CDR3 DNA: TGTGCTAGTGCCACAGTGAGCAATCAGCCCCAGCATTTT. It translates to CASATVSNQPQHF. The V gene is TRBV12-5, the J gene TRBJ1-5, with D unclear. Germline CDR1 LGHNT, CDR2 FRNRAP. V was shortened by 7 bases and J by 1 base, with 8 bases between the two germline ends. The CDR3 covers 13 residues. Variable domain in full (rest from reference TRBV12-5 and TRBJ1-5): DARVTQTPRHKVTEMGQEVTMRCQPILGHNTVFWYRQTMMQGLELLAYFRNRAPLDDSGMPKDRFSAEMPDATLATLKIQPSEPRDSAVYFCASATVSNQPQHFGDGTRLSIL.

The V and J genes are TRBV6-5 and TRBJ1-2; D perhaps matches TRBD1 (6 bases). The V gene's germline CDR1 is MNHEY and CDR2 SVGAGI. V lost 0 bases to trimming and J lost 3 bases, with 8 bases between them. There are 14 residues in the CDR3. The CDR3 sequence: CASSYSSGDYGYTF. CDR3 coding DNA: TGTGCCAGCAGTTACTCGTCAGGGGACTATGGCTACACCTTC.

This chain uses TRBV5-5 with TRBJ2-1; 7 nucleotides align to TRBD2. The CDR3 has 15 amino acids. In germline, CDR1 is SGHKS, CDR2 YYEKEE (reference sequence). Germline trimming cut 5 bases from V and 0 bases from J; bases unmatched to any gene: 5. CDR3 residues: CASSTSASSYNEQFF. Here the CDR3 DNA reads TGTGCCAGCAGTACTAGCGCCAGCTCCTACAATGAGCAGTTCTTC. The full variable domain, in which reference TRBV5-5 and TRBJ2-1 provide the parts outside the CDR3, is DAGVTQSPTHLIKTRGQQVTLRCSPISGHKSVSWYQQVLGQGPQFIFQYYEKEERGRGNFPDRFSARQFPNYSSELNVNALLLGDSALYLCASSTSASSYNEQFFGPGTRLTVL.

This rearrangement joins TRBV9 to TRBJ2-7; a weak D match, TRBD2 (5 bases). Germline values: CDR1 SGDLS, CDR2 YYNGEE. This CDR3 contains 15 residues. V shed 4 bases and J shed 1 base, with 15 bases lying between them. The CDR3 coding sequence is TGTGCCAGCAGCCCCTCCAGCGGCACTTCCTACGAGCAGTACTTC. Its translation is CASSPSSGTSYEQYF.

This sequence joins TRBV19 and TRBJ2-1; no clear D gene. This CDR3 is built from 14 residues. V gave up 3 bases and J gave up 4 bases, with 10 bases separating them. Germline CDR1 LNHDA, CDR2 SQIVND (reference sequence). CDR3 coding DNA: TGTGCCAGTAGTATGTTAGCACAATACAATGAGCAGTTCTTC. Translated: CASSMLAQYNEQFF. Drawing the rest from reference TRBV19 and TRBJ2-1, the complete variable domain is DGGITQSPKYLFRKEGQNVTLSCEQNLNHDAMYWYRQDPGQGLRLIYYSQIVNDFQKGDIAEGYSVSREKKESFPLTVTSAQKNPTAFYLCASSMLAQYNEQFFGPGTRLTVL.

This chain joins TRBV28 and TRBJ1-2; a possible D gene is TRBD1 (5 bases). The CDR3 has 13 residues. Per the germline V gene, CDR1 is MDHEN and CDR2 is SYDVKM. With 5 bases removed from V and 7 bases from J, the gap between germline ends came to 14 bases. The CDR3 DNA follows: TGTGCCAGCAGTCCCGGGGGAGGGAGTGGCTACACCTTC. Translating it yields CASSPGGGSGYTF.

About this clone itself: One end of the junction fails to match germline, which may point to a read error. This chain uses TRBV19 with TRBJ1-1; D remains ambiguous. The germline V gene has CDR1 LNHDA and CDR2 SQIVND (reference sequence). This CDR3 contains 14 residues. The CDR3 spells CASSIDLLSQRQDF. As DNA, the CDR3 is TGTGCCAGTAGTATAGACCTATTGAGTCAACGGCAGGACTTT.

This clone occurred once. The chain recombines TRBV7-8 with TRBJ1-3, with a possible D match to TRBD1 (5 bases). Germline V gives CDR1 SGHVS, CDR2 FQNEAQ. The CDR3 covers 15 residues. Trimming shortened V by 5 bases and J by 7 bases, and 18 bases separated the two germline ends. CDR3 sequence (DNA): TGTGCCAGCAGCCCTAGGGTTCAGGGAGGGAACACCATATATTTT. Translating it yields CASSPRVQGGNTIYF. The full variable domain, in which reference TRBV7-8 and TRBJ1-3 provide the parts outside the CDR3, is GAGVSQSPRYKVAKRGQDVALRCDPISGHVSLFWYQQALGQGPEFLTYFQNEAQLDKSGLPSDRFFAERPEGSVSTLKIQRTQQEDSAVYLCASSPRVQGGNTIYFGEGSWLTVV.

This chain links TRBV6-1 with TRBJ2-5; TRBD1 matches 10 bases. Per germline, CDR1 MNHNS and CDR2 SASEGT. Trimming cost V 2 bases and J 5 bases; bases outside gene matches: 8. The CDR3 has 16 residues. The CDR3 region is CASSEPGTGDPETQYF. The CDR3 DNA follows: TGTGCCAGCAGTGAACCCGGGACAGGGGATCCGGAGACCCAGTACTTC.

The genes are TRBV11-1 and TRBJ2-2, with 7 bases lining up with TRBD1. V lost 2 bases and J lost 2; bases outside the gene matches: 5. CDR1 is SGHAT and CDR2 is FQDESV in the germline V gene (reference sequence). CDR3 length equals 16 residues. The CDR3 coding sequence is TGTGCCAGCAGCTTACGACAGGGTGTCAACACCGGGGAGCTGTTTTTT. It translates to CASSLRQGVNTGELFF.

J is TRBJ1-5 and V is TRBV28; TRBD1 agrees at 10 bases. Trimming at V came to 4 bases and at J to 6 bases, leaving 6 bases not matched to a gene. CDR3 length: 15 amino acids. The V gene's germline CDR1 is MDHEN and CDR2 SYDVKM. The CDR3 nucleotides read TGTGCCAGCAGTTCCGGGACAGGGGATACTCAGCCCCAGCATTTT. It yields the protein CASSSGTGDTQPQHF.

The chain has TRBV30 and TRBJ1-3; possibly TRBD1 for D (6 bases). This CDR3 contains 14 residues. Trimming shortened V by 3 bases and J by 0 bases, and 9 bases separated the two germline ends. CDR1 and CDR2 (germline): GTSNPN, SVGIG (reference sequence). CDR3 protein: CAWSTGFSGNTIYF. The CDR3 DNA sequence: TGTGCCTGGAGCACAGGGTTCTCTGGAAACACCATATATTTT.

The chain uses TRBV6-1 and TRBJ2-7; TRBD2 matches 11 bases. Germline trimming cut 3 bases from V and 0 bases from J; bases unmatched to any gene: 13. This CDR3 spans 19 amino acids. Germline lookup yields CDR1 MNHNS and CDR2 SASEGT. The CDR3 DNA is TGTGCCAGCAGTGACCCCGGGCGGCTAGCGGGAGGCTTCTCCTACGAGCAGTACTTC. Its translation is CASSDPGRLAGGFSYEQYF.

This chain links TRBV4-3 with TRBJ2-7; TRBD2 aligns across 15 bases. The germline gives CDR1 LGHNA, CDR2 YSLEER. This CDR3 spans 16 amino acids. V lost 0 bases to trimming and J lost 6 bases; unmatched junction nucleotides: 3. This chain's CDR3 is CASSQDWGLAGGEQYF. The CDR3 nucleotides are TGCGCCAGCAGCCAAGACTGGGGACTAGCGGGAGGCGAGCAGTACTTC.

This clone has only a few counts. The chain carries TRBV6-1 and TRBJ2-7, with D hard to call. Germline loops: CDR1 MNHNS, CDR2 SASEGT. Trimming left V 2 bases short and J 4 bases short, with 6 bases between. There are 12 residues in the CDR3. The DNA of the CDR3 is TGTGCCAGCAGTGAATTACGGTACGAGCAGTACTTC. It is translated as CASSELRYEQYF.

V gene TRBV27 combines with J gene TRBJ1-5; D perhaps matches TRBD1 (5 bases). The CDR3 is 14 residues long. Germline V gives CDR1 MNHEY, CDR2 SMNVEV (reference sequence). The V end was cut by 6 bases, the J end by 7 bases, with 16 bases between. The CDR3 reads CASSVTFGGQPQHF. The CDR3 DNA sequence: TGTGCCAGCAGCGTCACATTTGGGGGGCAGCCCCAGCATTTT.

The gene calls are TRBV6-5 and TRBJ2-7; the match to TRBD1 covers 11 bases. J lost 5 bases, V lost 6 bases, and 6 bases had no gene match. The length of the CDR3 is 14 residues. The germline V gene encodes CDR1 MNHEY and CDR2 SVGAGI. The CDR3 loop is CASSLRDRGDEQYF. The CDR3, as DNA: TGTGCCAGCAGCCTCCGGGACAGGGGGGACGAGCAGTACTTC.

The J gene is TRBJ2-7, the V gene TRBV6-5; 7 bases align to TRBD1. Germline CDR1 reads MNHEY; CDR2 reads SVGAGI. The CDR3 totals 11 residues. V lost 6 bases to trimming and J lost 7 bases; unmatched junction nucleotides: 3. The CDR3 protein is CASRTGDEQYF. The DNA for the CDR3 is TGTGCCAGCAGAACAGGGGATGAGCAGTACTTC.

The CDR3 loop is CASSPGTGATYEQYF. The CDR3 region has the DNA TGCGCCAGCAGTCCCGGGACAGGCGCAACCTACGAGCAGTACTTC. This sequence joins TRBV4-3 and TRBJ2-7; 8 positions match TRBD1. V shed 6 bases and J 2 bases; nucleotides not matched to a gene: 9. This CDR3 comprises 15 residues. Germline V gene sequence: CDR1 LGHNA, CDR2 YSLEER.

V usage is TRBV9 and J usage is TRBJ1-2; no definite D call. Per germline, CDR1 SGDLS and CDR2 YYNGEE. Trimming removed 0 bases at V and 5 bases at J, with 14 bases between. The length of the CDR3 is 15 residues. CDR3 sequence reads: CASSVEADTSYGYTF. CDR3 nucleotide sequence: TGTGCCAGCAGCGTAGAAGCCGATACTTCGTATGGCTACACCTTC.